This TCR beta chain came from a study of T cell changes during pregnancy in multiple sclerosis. Sequencing used immunoSEQ multiplex PCR; TCRdb keeps in-frame clones, though not all of them. The sample contains some 60,000 clones, just over 90% of which appear only once. The germline V and J ends were trimmed by 3 bases and 5 bases, with 11 bases remaining between them. The CDR3 runs to 13 residues. CDR1 and CDR2 from the germline V gene are SGHRS and YFSETQ. The sequence was obtained from a female donor with multiple sclerosis, enrolled in a pregnancy study. This chain joins TRBV5-1 and TRBJ1-1; the D gene is possibly TRBD1 (5 bases). The sequencing used peripheral blood, collected in the second trimester of pregnancy. CDR3 DNA sequence: TGCGCCAGCAGCTGGACGGGGGGGACTGAAGCTTTCTTT. Protein sequence: CASSWTGGTEAFF.